These 20 T cell receptor beta chains originate from one sample sequenced in a study of blood T cell repertoires in COVID-19. Sequenced by immunoSEQ multiplex PCR; TCRdb stores in-frame clones only, minus some. The table shows roughly 230,000 clones, with around 84% occurring only once. The sample taken for sequencing was peripheral blood. All receptors come from a woman older than 75 with COVID-19, enrolled during active disease.

This clone was picked up a small number of times. The V call is TRBV3-1 (or the pseudogene TRBV3-2), the J call TRBJ1-4; D perhaps matches TRBD1 (5 bases). Germline CDR1 and CDR2: LGHDT and YNNKEL (reference sequence). CDR3 length: 13 residues. Deletions cut 1 base from V and 12 bases from J, with 12 bases between. The CDR3: CASSQGRGVELFF. CDR3 bases: TGTGCCAGCAGCCAAGGTCGGGGGGTTGAACTGTTTTTT.

This sequence joins TRBV12-5 and TRBJ2-1; possibly TRBD2 for D (7 bases). CDR1 is LGHNT and CDR2 is FRNRAP in the germline V gene. The CDR3 has 18 residues. V shed 2 bases and J shed 4 bases, with 21 bases lying between them. CDR3 sequence (DNA): TGTGCTAGTGGTTTGCCCCGACGCCAAGGGGGGGAATACAATGAGCAGTTCTTC. It translates to CASGLPRRQGGEYNEQFF.

J is TRBJ1-1 and V is TRBV5-1; 8 nucleotides agree with TRBD1. J gave up 3 bases and V 3 bases, and 1 base lay outside the gene matches. From germline, CDR1 is SGHRS and CDR2 YFSETQ. The CDR3 sequence is 13 residues long. Here the CDR3 DNA reads TGCGCCAGCAGCTCGGGACAGGACACTGAAGCTTTCTTT. This encodes CASSSGQDTEAFF.

The V call is TRBV5-1, the J call TRBJ2-6; TRBD1 might be the D (6 bases). Germline V gene sequence: CDR1 SGHRS, CDR2 YFSETQ. This CDR3 comprises 18 residues. The germline V and J ends were trimmed by 3 bases and 0 bases, with 16 bases remaining between them. CDR3 residues: CASSSGDTVSSGANVLTF. The CDR3, as DNA: TGCGCCAGCAGCTCCGGGGACACAGTGAGCTCTGGGGCCAACGTCCTGACTTTC.

This clone appeared a few times. This chain joins TRBV7-9 and TRBJ1-2; D unclear. Germline lookup yields CDR1 SEHNR and CDR2 FQNEAQ (reference sequence). This CDR3 is built from 14 residues. The ends were cut back, 1 base at V and 0 bases at J, with 6 bases in the middle. DNA for the CDR3: TGTGCCAGCAGCTTAGATTTATCTAACTATGGCTACACCTTC. This codes for CASSLDLSNYGYTF.

V is TRBV29-1 and J is TRBJ2-3; D may be TRBD2 (6 bases). The CDR3 sequence is 11 residues long. Looked up from germline, CDR1 is SQVTM and CDR2 is ANQGSEA. Trimming shortened V by 4 bases and J by 11 bases, and 13 bases separated the two germline ends. CDR3 bases: TGCAGCGTTGGGGTAGCGGTGGAGCAGTATTTT. Its translation is CSVGVAVEQYF.

Only one count was recorded for this clone. The CDR3 coding sequence is TGTGCCAGTACCGTGGACAGGGAAGCTTTCTTT. Its translation is CASTVDREAFF. The rearrangement links TRBV19 to TRBJ1-1, with 7 positions matching TRBD1. CDR1 and CDR2 (germline): LNHDA, SQIVND (reference sequence). V lost 7 bases to trimming and J lost 8 bases; unmatched junction nucleotides: 4. The CDR3 is 11 amino acids.

The chain has TRBV27 and TRBJ1-5; D is perhaps TRBD1 (6 bases). The CDR3 is 14 residues long. The V end was cut by 5 bases, the J end by 7 bases, with 15 bases between. The germline CDR1 and CDR2 sequences are MNHEY and SMNVEV (reference sequence). CDR3 amino acids: CASSRNRAEQPQHF. The CDR3, as DNA: TGTGCCAGCAGTCGGAACAGGGCGGAACAGCCCCAGCATTTT.

The V call is TRBV15, the J call TRBJ1-6; TRBD1 might be the D (5 bases). CDR3 length: 15 amino acids. Germline loops: CDR1 LNHNV, CDR2 YYDKDF (reference sequence). V lost 6 bases and J 5 bases, leaving 14 bases between the germline ends. This chain's CDR3 is CATRQGGINNSPLHF. In DNA, the CDR3 is TGTGCCACCAGGCAGGGCGGAATAAATAATTCACCCCTCCACTTT.

The V gene is TRBV5-6, the J gene TRBJ1-3; D might be TRBD1 (5 bases). With 4 bases removed from V and 8 bases from J, the gap between germline ends came to 19 bases. The CDR3 length is 15 residues. Germline values: CDR1 SGHDT, CDR2 YYEEEE. This CDR3 is CASSTQNQGFYTIYF. The CDR3 DNA is TGTGCCAGCAGCACCCAAAACCAGGGATTCTACACCATATATTTT.

J is TRBJ2-7 and V is TRBV27; 8 bases map to TRBD2. The V gene end was trimmed by 5 bases and the J gene end by 2 bases; junction bases not matched to a gene: 14. Germline CDR1 and CDR2: MNHEY and SMNVEV (reference sequence). The CDR3 covers 17 residues. CDR3 in amino acids: CASSPPSPGGEPYEQYF. In nucleotides, the CDR3 is TGTGCCAGCAGTCCACCCTCCCCCGGGGGGGAACCCTACGAGCAGTACTTC.

V gene TRBV28 combines with J gene TRBJ1-2; 8 nucleotides line up with TRBD1. From germline, CDR1 is MDHEN and CDR2 SYDVKM. V lost 5 bases to trimming and J lost 5 bases; unmatched junction nucleotides: 7. This CDR3 has 14 residues. The CDR3 DNA follows: TGTGCCAGCAGTCCAGGGGGCGGAATTTATGGCTACACCTTC. Protein product: CASSPGGGIYGYTF.

The rearrangement uses TRBV6-5 and TRBJ1-1; D remains ambiguous. This CDR3 is 15 amino acids long. Germline V gene lookup returns CDR1 MNHEY and CDR2 SVGAGI. V was shortened by 4 bases and J by 2 bases, with 14 bases between the two germline ends. The CDR3 region has the DNA TGTGCCAGCAGTTCCCCGTTTTTCGGTAACACTGAAGCTTTCTTT. This encodes CASSSPFFGNTEAFF.

The V call is TRBV18, the J call TRBJ1-2, with 9 bases that match TRBD1. This CDR3 spans 15 amino acids. The trim removed 3 bases at V and 4 bases at J, leaving 6 bases unmatched. The germline V gene has CDR1 KGHSH and CDR2 LQKENI. CDR3 bases: TGTGCCAGCTCACCCGGACAGGGGAAGGGCTATGGCTACACCTTC. Its protein product is CASSPGQGKGYGYTF.

This clone was seen a few times. This chain uses TRBV6-5 with TRBJ1-5, with D perhaps matching TRBD1 (5 bases). This CDR3 is 15 amino acids long. The germline V gene encodes CDR1 MNHEY and CDR2 SVGAGI. V gave up 7 bases and J gave up 6 bases, with 19 bases separating them. As DNA, the CDR3 is TGTGCCAGCATTTTGATGGGGGGGGAGAGTCAGCCCCAGCATTTT. This codes for CASILMGGESQPQHF.

In its sample, this clone was seen once. The rearrangement joins TRBV7-2 to TRBJ2-2, with D uncertain. V lost 2 bases and J 4 bases, leaving 11 bases between the germline ends. This CDR3 has 15 residues. Germline values: CDR1 SGHTA, CDR2 FQGNSA. The CDR3: CASSLYTSGTGELFF. In DNA form, the CDR3 reads TGTGCCAGCAGCTTATATACCAGTGGCACCGGGGAGCTGTTTTTT.

This clone was detected once. The V gene is TRBV6-5, the J gene TRBJ2-1, with D unclear. Germline V gene data show CDR1 as MNHEY and CDR2 as SVGAGI. This CDR3 has 15 amino acids. Trimming shortened V by 5 bases and J by 6 bases, and 17 bases separated the two germline ends. Written as DNA, the CDR3 is TGTGCCAGCAGTCGGTTAATCCTGACTGGCAATGAGCAGTTCTTC. It is translated as CASSRLILTGNEQFF.

The CDR3 reads CAYRGGLSTDTQYF. In DNA, the CDR3 is TGTGCCTACCGCGGGGGTTTAAGCACAGATACGCAGTATTTT. This sequence joins TRBV2 and TRBJ2-3; 7 positions match TRBD2. The germline gives CDR1 SNHLY, CDR2 FYNNEI. The ends lost 11 bases at V and 0 bases at J; junction bases unmatched: 8. This CDR3 region has 14 residues.

This rearrangement joins TRBV2 to TRBJ2-1, with TRBD2 matching over 7 bases. Trimming removed 6 bases from V and 5 bases from J; junction bases left unmatched: 7. Germline lookup yields CDR1 SNHLY and CDR2 FYNNEI. The CDR3 is 14 residues long. CDR3: CASRETSWHNEQFF. CDR3 nucleotides: TGTGCCAGCAGGGAGACTAGCTGGCACAATGAGCAGTTCTTC.

The CDR3 nucleotides are TGTGCTAGCCGTTCTGAGCGGACAGGGGACACTGAAGCTTTCTTT. It yields the protein CASRSERTGDTEAFF. The chain has TRBV19 and TRBJ1-1; 9 nucleotides agree with TRBD1. Germline V gives CDR1 LNHDA, CDR2 SQIVND (reference sequence). The CDR3 totals 15 residues. The full variable domain, with the rest looked up from reference TRBV19 and TRBJ1-1, is DGGITQSPKYLFRKEGQNVTLSCEQNLNHDAMYWYRQDPGQGLRLIYYSQIVNDFQKGDIAEGYSVSREKKESFPLTVTSAQKNPTAFYLCASRSERTGDTEAFFGQGTRLTVV.